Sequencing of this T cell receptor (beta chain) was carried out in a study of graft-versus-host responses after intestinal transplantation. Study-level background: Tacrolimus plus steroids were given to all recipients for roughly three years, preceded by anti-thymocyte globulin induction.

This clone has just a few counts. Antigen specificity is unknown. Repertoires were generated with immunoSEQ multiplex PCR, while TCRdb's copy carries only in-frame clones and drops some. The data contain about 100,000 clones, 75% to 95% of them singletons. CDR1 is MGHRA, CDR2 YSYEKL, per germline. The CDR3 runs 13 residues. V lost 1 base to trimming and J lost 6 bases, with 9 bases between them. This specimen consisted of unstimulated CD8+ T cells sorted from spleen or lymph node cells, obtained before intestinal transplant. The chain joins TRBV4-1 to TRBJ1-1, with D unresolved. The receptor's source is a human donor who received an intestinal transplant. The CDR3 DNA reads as TGCGCCAGCAGCCAAGTGACAACCTCTGAAGCTTTCTTT. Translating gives CASSQVTTSEAFF.